Listed below are T cell receptor beta chains from one sample, sequenced in a study of neurological immune-mediated disorders. Each CDR3 protein gets one entry after TCRdb re-called the 5' RACE reads with MiXCR. The sample shows almost 85,000 distinct CDR3 sequences, approximately 2.8% of them seen only once. Sequencing was performed on PBMCs. These receptor sequences come from a woman aged 25 to 39 with multiple sclerosis. Each CDR3 is given with its conserved first and last residue. The order of the fields is D gene, V gene, clone size, J gene, CDR3 protein, CDR3 DNA. The D gene is left open where the match is weak. Only some rows state a clone size, as once, few, many or a class for expanded clones.

>TRBD1|TRBV5-1|many|TRBJ2-1
CASSSRTGRYNEQFF
TGCGCCAGCAGCTCCCGGACAGGGAGGTACAATGAGCAGTTCTTC
>.|TRBV24-1|many|TRBJ2-2
CATSAPPRTGDTGELFF
TGTGCCACCAGTGCCCCACCCAGGACGGGGGACACCGGGGAGCTGTTTTTT
>.|TRBV12-3/TRBV12-4|many|TRBJ1-5
CASSSDRSNQPQHF
TGTGCCAGCAGCTCCGACAGGAGCAATCAGCCCCAGCATTTT
>.|TRBV4-3|many|TRBJ2-7
CASSQELAGGGYEQYF
TGCGCCAGCAGCCAAGAACTAGCAGGGGGAGGCTACGAGCAGTACTTC
>.|TRBV12-3/TRBV12-4|many|TRBJ2-2
CASSFQGAVGELFF
TGTGCCAGCAGTTTTCAGGGTGCGGTCGGGGAGCTGTTTTTT
>TRBD1|TRBV5-1|.|TRBJ1-3
CASSPGTGVGNTIYF
TGCGCCAGCAGCCCTGGGACAGGGGTTGGAAACACCATATATTTT
>TRBD2|TRBV20-1|.|TRBJ2-3
CSARDLKTSGTDTQYF
TGCAGTGCTAGAGATCTTAAGACTAGCGGCACAGATACGCAGTATTTT
>.|TRBV5-5|many|TRBJ1-1
CASSLRRYQNTEAFF
TGTGCCAGCAGCTTGAGAAGATACCAAAATACTGAAGCTTTCTTT
>TRBD2|TRBV20-1|many|TRBJ2-1
CSALYSGSSNNEQFF
TGCAGTGCTTTGTATAGCGGGAGCTCTAACAATGAGCAGTTCTTC
>.|TRBV4-3|few|TRBJ2-7
CASSQDRLLSYEQYF
TGCGCCAGCAGCCAAGATCGGCTGTTATCCTACGAGCAGTACTTC
>TRBD1|TRBV7-6|many|TRBJ2-1
CASSSWDRAEQFF
TGTGCCAGCAGCTCCTGGGACAGGGCTGAGCAGTTCTTC
>.|TRBV4-3|many|TRBJ2-6
CASSQDGFSGANVLTF
TGCGCCAGCAGCCAAGATGGGTTCTCTGGGGCCAACGTCCTGACTTTC
>.|TRBV6-2/TRBV6-3|many|TRBJ2-7
CASTTGGLYEQYF
TGTGCCAGTACGACTGGGGGTCTATACGAGCAGTACTTC
>TRBD1|TRBV4-3|many|TRBJ2-1
CASSQGYDRAYNEQFF
TGCGCCAGCAGCCAAGGCTACGACAGGGCCTACAATGAGCAGTTCTTC
>.|TRBV20-1|many|TRBJ1-5
CSASGGVYSNQPQHF
TGCAGTGCTAGTGGAGGAGTTTATAGCAATCAGCCCCAGCATTTT
>.|TRBV12-3/TRBV12-4|many|TRBJ2-1
CASSSFNEQFF
TGTGCCAGCAGTTCGTTCAATGAGCAGTTCTTC
>.|TRBV7-8|many|TRBJ2-7
CASSLITAFYEQYF
TGTGCCAGCAGCTTAATCACCGCATTCTACGAGCAGTACTTC
>.|TRBV6-2/TRBV6-3|many|TRBJ2-1
CASSPPSHEQFF
TGTGCCAGCAGTCCCCCCTCCCATGAGCAGTTCTTC
>.|TRBV7-2|many|TRBJ2-7
CASSFSLESYEQYF
TGTGCCAGCAGCTTCTCGTTGGAATCCTACGAGCAGTACTTC
>.|TRBV12-3/TRBV12-4|many|TRBJ2-1
CASSRGSSYNEQFF
TGTGCCAGCAGTCGGGGGAGCTCCTACAATGAGCAGTTCTTC
>.|TRBV7-8|many|TRBJ1-3
CASSTQALSGNTIYF
TGTGCCAGCAGCACCCAGGCGCTCTCTGGAAACACCATATATTTT
>.|TRBV30|many|TRBJ1-5
CAWSLVEDQPQHF
TGTGCCTGGAGTTTGGTAGAGGATCAGCCCCAGCATTTT
>.|TRBV20-1|many|TRBJ1-1
CSASPQGSEAFF
TGCAGTGCTTCGCCCCAGGGGTCTGAAGCTTTCTTT
>TRBD1|TRBV6-5|.|TRBJ1-2
CASSYRNRGGYTF
TGTGCCAGCAGTTACCGAAACAGGGGTGGCTACACCTTC
>TRBD1|TRBV29-1|few|TRBJ2-7
CSVEVPRQGASYEQYF
TGCAGCGTTGAAGTCCCGCGACAGGGGGCGAGCTACGAGCAGTACTTC
>.|TRBV5-1|many|TRBJ1-1
CASGTTGTEAFF
TGCGCCAGCGGGACCACCGGGACTGAAGCTTTCTTT
>.|TRBV20-1|many|TRBJ2-7
CSAVGSIFYSYEQYF
TGCAGTGCAGTTGGGTCCATATTCTACTCCTACGAGCAGTACTTC
>.|TRBV5-6|many|TRBJ1-2
CASSLEGVGNYGYTF
TGTGCCAGCAGCCTGGAAGGGGTTGGTAACTATGGCTACACCTTC
>TRBD1|TRBV7-9|many|TRBJ1-2
CASSRQGANYGYTF
TGTGCCAGCAGCAGACAGGGGGCGAATTATGGCTACACCTTC
>TRBD2|TRBV18|many|TRBJ2-3
CASSPPAGASDTQYF
TGTGCCAGCTCACCACCGGCGGGAGCCTCAGATACGCAGTATTTT